The 8 T cell receptor beta chains listed next were all sequenced from one sample in a study of cytomegalovirus exposure and HLA in healthy donors (dated by TCRdb to about 2017). Library construction relied on the immunoSEQ multiplex PCR assay. For the multiplex PCR, a mixture combining 60 forward primers for TCR Vbeta segments and 13 reverse primers for TCR Jbeta segments was used. Held by TCRdb, this immuneACCESS table contains in-frame sequences only and omits some clones. Under half of the omission traces to an unresolved V gene where checked; the cause of the rest is unknown. The sample table holds 100,000 or so clones, of which roughly 15% were seen once. The ten largest clones capture approximately 0.8% of the sample. The sequenced sample consisted of PBMCs. These TCRs come from a female donor in good health and CMV-seronegative.

This clone has a handful of counts. The J gene is TRBJ1-6, the V gene TRBV9, with D perhaps TRBD1 (6 bases). Germline V gene sequence: CDR1 SGDLS, CDR2 YYNGEE. This CDR3 is built from 14 residues. Deletions cut 1 base from V and 14 bases from J, with 16 bases between. CDR3 sequence reads: CASSVNENRVTLHF. In DNA form, the CDR3 reads TGTGCCAGCAGCGTAAATGAAAACAGGGTTACCCTCCACTTT.

The chain uses TRBV4-2 and TRBJ1-4; 7 positions agree with TRBD1. V was clipped by 5 bases and J by 4 bases; unmatched bases: 7. This CDR3 region has 15 residues. CDR1 and CDR2 from the germline V gene are LGHNA and YNFKEQ. The CDR3 protein is CASSRRGPGNEKLFF. The CDR3, as DNA: TGTGCCAGCAGCAGAAGGGGGCCGGGTAATGAAAAACTGTTTTTT.

This clone occurred a few times. The V gene is TRBV7-9, the J gene TRBJ2-7; 7 nucleotides agree with TRBD1. Germline trimming cut 4 bases from V and 3 bases from J; bases unmatched to any gene: 6. The germline CDR1 and CDR2 sequences are SEHNR and FQNEAQ (reference sequence). The CDR3 totals 14 residues. CDR3 sequence reads: CASSSGTGVYEQYF. CDR3 sequence (DNA): TGTGCCAGCAGCTCAGGAACAGGGGTCTACGAGCAGTACTTC.

In this sample, this clone turned up a few times. The chain recombines TRBV5-1 with TRBJ2-3; TRBD1 agrees at 7 bases. V trimming: 4 bases; J trimming: 4 bases; junction bases outside the gene matches: 15. Germline-derived CDR1 and CDR2 are SGHRS and YFSETQ. The CDR3 consists of 17 residues. The CDR3 nucleotides read TGCGCCAGCAGCCTGGTATCGGACAGGTATTCTCCAGATACGCAGTATTTT. Residues: CASSLVSDRYSPDTQYF.

This clone has more than one count but fewer than ten. The chain is built from TRBV29-1 and TRBJ2-3; 14 bases align to TRBD2. This CDR3 comprises 16 residues. Germline trimming cut 6 bases from V and 4 bases from J; bases unmatched to any gene: 9. Germline V CDR1 and CDR2: SQVTM, ANQGSEA. CDR3 DNA sequence: TGCAGCGTGGGGGGACTAGCGGGGGTGGTTTCAGATACGCAGTATTTT. Encoded protein: CSVGGLAGVVSDTQYF.

J is TRBJ1-2 and V is TRBV4-2; D not certain. Trimming left V 4 bases short and J 8 bases short, with 14 bases between. The CDR3 length is 13 residues. Germline lookup yields CDR1 LGHNA and CDR2 YNFKEQ. Here the CDR3 DNA reads TGTGCCAGCAGCCTTATCTCGGGAGACGGCTACACCTTC. Its translation: CASSLISGDGYTF.

The chain combines TRBV6-1 with TRBJ1-4; no definite D call. The CDR3 spans 15 residues. The V gene lost 6 bases and the J gene lost 5 bases, with 16 bases spanning the gap. Germline V CDR1 and CDR2: MNHNS, SASEGT. The CDR3: CASRRELPGNEKLFF. CDR3 nucleotides: TGTGCCAGCAGGAGGGAACTCCCGGGGAATGAAAAACTGTTTTTT.

This chain uses TRBV9 with TRBJ1-2; D might be TRBD1 (5 bases). This CDR3 spans 14 amino acids. Per the germline V gene, CDR1 is SGDLS and CDR2 is YYNGEE. V shed 4 bases and J shed 4 bases, with 14 bases lying between them. This CDR3 is CASSLQGDTYGYTF. The CDR3 nucleotides read TGTGCCAGCAGCCTCCAAGGGGATACCTATGGCTACACCTTC.